This passage covers 18 T cell receptor beta chains from one sample sequenced in a study of beta chain features in type 1 diabetes. Sequenced material consisted of expressed TCRB transcripts (all of the isolated RNA was reverse transcribed). Assay used: immunoSEQ multiplex PCR; TCRdb lists only in-frame clones, some missing. The data contain some 500,000 clones, 11% of them singletons. The sequencing sample was made of naive CD4+ T cells from blood. The origin of the receptors is a woman between 18 and 29 years old in good health.

The rearrangement joins TRBV7-2 to TRBJ2-5; 7 positions match TRBD1. V was pared by 5 bases and J by 12 bases, with 12 bases of the junction left unmatched. Germline lookup yields CDR1 SGHTA and CDR2 FQGNSA. This CDR3 spans 13 amino acids. The CDR3 sequence: CASSTRTGVNKYF. The DNA for the CDR3 is TGTGCCAGCAGCACACGAACAGGGGTGAATAAGTACTTC.

V gene TRBV2 combines with J gene TRBJ2-1; a weak D match, TRBD1 (5 bases). CDR1 and CDR2 (germline): SNHLY, FYNNEI. V was pared by 3 bases and J by 6 bases, with 12 bases between. There are 14 residues in the CDR3. For the CDR3, the DNA is TGTGCCAGCAGTGACAGCCCTAGGGGCAATGAGCAGTTCTTC. It codes for CASSDSPRGNEQFF.

This sequence joins TRBV14 and TRBJ2-1; 9 bases agree with TRBD2. Germline V CDR1 and CDR2: SGHDN, FVKESK. This CDR3 comprises 16 residues. Unmatched junction bases numbered 8, after V lost 4 bases and J lost 4 bases. The CDR3 region is CASSLTIAGEYNEQFF. The CDR3 coding sequence is TGTGCCAGCAGCCTGACGATAGCGGGAGAATACAATGAGCAGTTCTTC.

This clone was counted only a few times. The CDR3 here is CSVVPGPTDTQYF. The CDR3, as DNA: TGCAGCGTTGTCCCCGGGCCCACAGATACGCAGTATTTT. This sequence joins TRBV29-1 and TRBJ2-3; no firm D call. The CDR3 consists of 13 residues. Looked up from germline, CDR1 is SQVTM and CDR2 is ANQGSEA. Trimming removed 4 bases at V and 2 bases at J, with 10 bases between.

This clone has a count of ten or more. The chain recombines TRBV29-1 with TRBJ2-7; 7 bases match TRBD1. Germline V gene data show CDR1 as SQVTM and CDR2 as ANQGSEA. Unmatched junction bases numbered 12, after V lost 4 bases and J lost 3 bases. This CDR3 has 15 residues. The CDR3 region has the DNA TGCAGCGTTGCCCCTGGTGGCAGGGGGAACTACGAGCAGTACGTC. This translates into CSVAPGGRGNYEQYV.

This clone turned up a few times. This sequence joins TRBV10-3 and TRBJ2-7; possibly TRBD1 or TRBD2 for D (6 bases each). Between the trimmed V and J ends, which lost 7 bases and 2 bases, there was a span of 15 bases. There are 14 residues in the CDR3. CDR1 is ENHRY, CDR2 SYGVKD, per germline. CDR3 nucleotides: TGTGCCATCAAAAGGGGGGACGGACCCTACGAGCAGTACTTC. This gives the protein CAIKRGDGPYEQYF.

The J gene is TRBJ1-1, the V gene TRBV7-2; D possibly corresponds to TRBD1 (5 bases). Germline V CDR1 and CDR2: SGHTA, FQGNSA. Trimming cost V 4 bases and J 3 bases, with 9 bases left between them. The CDR3 length is 13 residues. The CDR3 loop is CASSSTRDTEAFF. CDR3 bases: TGTGCCAGCAGCTCTACCAGGGACACTGAAGCTTTCTTT.

This clone was observed a handful of times. V is TRBV9 and J is TRBJ1-5; D is perhaps TRBD1 (5 bases). Trimming left V 3 bases short and J 4 bases short, with 8 bases between. The CDR3 is 13 amino acids. The germline CDR1 and CDR2 sequences are SGDLS and YYNGEE. CDR3 coding DNA: TGTGCCAGCAGCGCCGGGGGGAATCAGCCCCAGCATTTT. Amino acids: CASSAGGNQPQHF.

This clone was observed a few times. This chain joins TRBV28 and TRBJ2-3; the D gene is possibly TRBD1 (5 bases). Germline V gene lookup returns CDR1 MDHEN and CDR2 SYDVKM. Trimming cost V 3 bases and J 11 bases, with 12 bases left between them. There are 12 residues in the CDR3. The CDR3 DNA follows: TGTGCCAGCAGTTTCCCAGGGATTGGGCAGTATTTT. Translated: CASSFPGIGQYF.

The gene calls are TRBV2 and TRBJ1-2; 8 nucleotides align to TRBD1. Trimming removed 6 bases from V and 2 bases from J; junction bases left unmatched: 5. Germline V gene data show CDR1 as SNHLY and CDR2 as FYNNEI. The length of the CDR3 is 14 residues. The CDR3 region is CASRQRTGNYGYTF. The CDR3 DNA reads TGTGCCAGCAGACAAAGGACAGGGAACTATGGCTACACCTTC. Complete variable domain (other parts from reference TRBV2 and TRBJ1-2): EPEVTQTPSHQVTQMGQEVILRCVPISNHLYFYWYRQILGQKVEFLVSFYNNEISEKSEIFDDQFSVERPDGSNFTLKIRSTKLEDSAMYFCASRQRTGNYGYTFGSGTRLTVV.

This clone has a handful of counts. This chain joins TRBV7-9 and TRBJ1-5, with a weak D call TRBD1 (6 bases). Per the germline V gene, CDR1 is SEHNR and CDR2 is FQNEAQ (reference sequence). V was pared by 5 bases and J by 9 bases, with 17 bases between. CDR3 length: 14 amino acids. CDR3: CASSVGQPESPQHF. The CDR3 DNA reads TGTGCCAGCAGCGTCGGACAGCCCGAGTCGCCCCAGCATTTT.

In its sample, this clone was seen a few times. The chain recombines TRBV19 with TRBJ2-3; D is ambiguous. The CDR3 is made up of 13 amino acids. CDR1 LNHDA and CDR2 SQIVND come from the germline V gene (reference sequence). Between the trimmed V and J ends, which lost 1 base and 2 bases, there was a span of 4 bases. The CDR3 is CASSIAFTDTQYF. CDR3 nucleotide sequence: TGTGCCAGTAGTATAGCCTTCACAGATACGCAGTATTTT.

V is TRBV7-9 and J is TRBJ2-3; D is possibly TRBD1 (5 bases). V was clipped by 3 bases and J by 2 bases, with 12 bases between them. CDR1 SEHNR and CDR2 FQNEAQ come from the germline V gene (reference sequence). This CDR3 is 15 amino acids long. The CDR3 spells CASSLGQDYTDTQYF. The CDR3 bases are TGTGCCAGCAGCTTGGGGCAGGATTACACAGATACGCAGTATTTT. The full variable domain, in which reference TRBV7-9 and TRBJ2-3 provide the parts outside the CDR3, is DTGVSQNPRHKITKRGQNVTFRCDPISEHNRLYWYRQTLGQGPEFLTYFQNEAQLEKSRLLSDRFSAERPKGSFSTLEIQRTEQGDSAMYLCASSLGQDYTDTQYFGPGTRLTVL.

This chain connects TRBV30 to TRBJ2-1; D is possibly TRBD1 (6 bases). V dropped 2 bases and J dropped 6 bases, with 11 bases sitting between them. The CDR3 extends over 13 amino acids. CDR1 GTSNPN and CDR2 SVGIG come from the germline V gene (reference sequence). CDR3 sequence reads: CAWSSGVPNEQFF. DNA for the CDR3: TGTGCCTGGAGTTCAGGGGTCCCCAATGAGCAGTTCTTC.

The chain joins TRBV9 to TRBJ2-1; TRBD2 matches 15 bases. With 6 bases clipped from V and 5 bases from J, the junction kept 3 bases outside the gene matches. The CDR3 has 15 amino acids. Germline CDR1 reads SGDLS; CDR2 reads YYNGEE. Here the CDR3 reads CASKGLAGGNNEQFF. The DNA of the CDR3 is TGTGCCAGCAAAGGACTAGCGGGAGGGAACAATGAGCAGTTCTTC.

This rearrangement joins TRBV9 to TRBJ2-1, with 8 positions matching TRBD1. In germline, CDR1 is SGDLS, CDR2 YYNGEE. Trimming removed 6 bases from V and 0 bases from J; junction bases left unmatched: 5. The CDR3 consists of 15 residues. CDR3 loop: CASTRDRGSYNEQFF. As DNA, the CDR3 is TGTGCCAGCACCCGAGACAGGGGCTCCTACAATGAGCAGTTCTTC.

This clone was seen only a few times. The chain has TRBV18 and TRBJ2-5, with D possibly matching TRBD1 (6 bases). CDR1 and CDR2 (germline): KGHSH, LQKENI. Trimming took off 3 bases at V and 5 bases at J, with 10 bases between the two ends. The CDR3 runs 13 residues. The CDR3 nucleotides are TGTGCCAGCTCACCTGCAGGGGTTGAGACCCAGTACTTC. It codes for CASSPAGVETQYF.

This clone occurred a few times. This chain uses TRBV5-1 with TRBJ2-5; the D gene is possibly TRBD2 (6 bases). This CDR3 region has 16 residues. V lost 3 bases and J 12 bases, leaving 27 bases between the germline ends. Looked up from germline, CDR1 is SGHRS and CDR2 is YFSETQ. In nucleotides, the CDR3 is TGCGCCAGCAGCTCTTCTTCATCTTCCGATATAGGACTAAAGTACTTC. It translates to CASSSSSSSDIGLKYF.